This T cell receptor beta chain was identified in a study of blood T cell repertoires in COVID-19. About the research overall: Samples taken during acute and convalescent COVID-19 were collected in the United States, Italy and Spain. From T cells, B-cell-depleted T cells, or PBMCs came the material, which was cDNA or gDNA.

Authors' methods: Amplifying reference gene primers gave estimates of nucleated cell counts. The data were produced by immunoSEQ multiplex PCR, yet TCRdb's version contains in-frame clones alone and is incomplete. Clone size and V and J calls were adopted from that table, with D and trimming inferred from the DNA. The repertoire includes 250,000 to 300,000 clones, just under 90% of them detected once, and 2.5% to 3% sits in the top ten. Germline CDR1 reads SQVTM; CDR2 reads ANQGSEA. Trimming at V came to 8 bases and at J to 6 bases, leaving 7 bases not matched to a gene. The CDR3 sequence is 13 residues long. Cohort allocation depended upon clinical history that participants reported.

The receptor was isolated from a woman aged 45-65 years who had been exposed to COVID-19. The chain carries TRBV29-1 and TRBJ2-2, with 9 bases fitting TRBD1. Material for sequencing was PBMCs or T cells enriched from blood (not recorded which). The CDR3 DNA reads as TGCAGCACAACGACAGGGGGAGCCGGGGAGCTGTTTTTT. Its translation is CSTTTGGAGELFF.